Below, 3 T cell receptor beta chains from the same sample are listed, as sequenced in a study of PD-L1 blockade in urothelial cancer. Clones were sequenced by immunoSEQ multiplex PCR, and TCRdb holds only the in-frame ones, with some missing. Counted here are roughly 63,000 clones, approximately 81% occurring once; the ten biggest clones make up 3.2%. As to time point: pretreatment peripheral blood. Sequencing used PBMCs, obtained around atezolizumab (anti-PD-L1) treatment. The receptor set was obtained from an older man with urothelial cancer.

J is TRBJ2-3 and V is TRBV7-9; TRBD2 aligns across 9 bases. The trim removed 9 bases at V and 4 bases at J, leaving 5 bases unmatched. The CDR3 totals 13 residues. CDR1 and CDR2 (germline): SEHNR, FQNEAQ (reference sequence). CDR3 sequence: CASLAGASDTQYF. Here the CDR3 DNA reads TGTGCCAGTTTAGCGGGAGCCTCAGATACGCAGTATTTT.

V usage is TRBV27 and J usage is TRBJ2-2; D perhaps matches TRBD1 (5 bases). The CDR3 is 14 residues long. CDR1 is MNHEY, CDR2 SMNVEV, per germline (reference sequence). V lost 6 bases to trimming and J lost 6 bases, with 14 bases between them. This chain's CDR3 is CASSKQGFPGELFF. The CDR3 DNA sequence: TGTGCCAGCAGCAAGCAGGGTTTTCCCGGGGAGCTGTTTTTT.

This chain connects TRBV7-2 to TRBJ1-2; a possible D gene is TRBD1 (5 bases). Germline V gene sequence: CDR1 SGHTA, CDR2 FQGNSA. The V end was cut by 5 bases, the J end by 8 bases, with 21 bases between. This CDR3 has 15 residues. CDR3 protein: CASSRKTAAGGGYTF. CDR3 nucleotide sequence: TGTGCCAGCAGCCGGAAGACAGCCGCAGGTGGAGGCTACACCTTC.